What follows describes a single T cell receptor (beta chain). The sample comes from a study of CD8+CD57+ T cells in acquired aplastic anemia. This CDR3 spans 17 amino acids. V lost 0 bases and J lost 2; bases outside the gene matches: 7. Per germline, CDR1 DFQATT and CDR2 SNEGSKA (reference sequence). TCR beta VDJ combinations and CDR3 sequences were profiled from genomic DNA. TCRdb recomputed calls from the reads with MiXCR, one row per CDR3 protein. The data contain approximately 150,000 distinct CDR3 sequences, 60% to 80% of them seen just once; the ten biggest clones take up 40% to 55%. Sequencing involved patients with CD8+CD57+ cell expansion previously shown by flow cytometry.

The rearrangement links TRBV20-1 to TRBJ2-2; 9 positions agree with TRBD2. This clonotype was sampled from a human donor with aplastic anemia. Sequencing was done on a sample of sorted CD4+, CD8+, or CD8+CD57+ T cells (not recorded which) from PBMCs. In nucleotides, the CDR3 is TGCAGTGCTAGAGATTCCAGACTAGCGGTAAACACCGGGGAGCTGTTTTTT. Amino acids: CSARDSRLAVNTGELFF.